This T cell receptor (beta chain) originates from a study of blood T cells in healthy people across ages. Points from the study as a whole: A strong correlation was found between TCR beta diversity and the percentage of naive T cells.

CDR1 is SEHNR, CDR2 FQNEAQ, per germline (reference sequence). The CDR3 contains 19 residues. Germline trimming cut 5 bases from V and 3 bases from J; bases unmatched to any gene: 17. A sample-barcoded 5' primer and a J-beta primer mix were used in a second PCR of roughly 6 to 11 cycles. TCRdb re-called the 5' RACE reads with MiXCR, one entry per CDR3 protein. The table includes about 1 million distinct CDR3 sequences, about 23% detected once. On this clonotype itself: Antigen unknown.

These records were also assigned to another study, of T cells of mothers and their children. That report notes: Sample barcodes and 2-4 random nucleotides were added by the M1S primer of the second PCR. Over 9 million reads per mother and 2.5 million to 3.5 million per child were obtained.

The sequence was collected from a girl aged 2-10 years in good health. The V call is TRBV7-9, the J call TRBJ1-2; 11 bases line up with TRBD1. The source material was blood. This CDR3 is CASSLDRGPTNQWDYGYTF. The CDR3 nucleotides read TGTGCCAGCAGCCTGGACAGGGGGCCAACCAATCAATGGGACTATGGCTACACCTTC. Using reference TRBV7-9 and TRBJ1-2 for the parts outside the CDR3, the full variable domain is DTGVSQNPRHKITKRGQNVTFRCDPISEHNRLYWYRQTLGQGPEFLTYFQNEAQLEKSRLLSDRFSAERPKGSFSTLEIQRTEQGDSAMYLCASSLDRGPTNQWDYGYTFGSGTRLTVV.